This TCR beta chain was identified during a study of blood T cell repertoires in COVID-19. In the study overall: Samples came from the United States, Italy and Spain, spanning acute and convalescent COVID-19.

Authors' methods: How many nucleated cells were present was estimated from reference gene primer amplification. Sequencing used immunoSEQ multiplex PCR; TCRdb keeps in-frame clones, though not all of them. Clone size and the V and J calls come from that table; the DNA yielded D and trimming. This table has about 120,000 clones, about 74% appearing once. Material: peripheral blood. This clonotype was obtained from a human donor in a cohort sampled during active COVID-19.

CDR3 sequence (DNA): TGTGCCAGCAGTGAAGCGTTTGGTGCGACAACTAATGAAAAACTGTTTTTT. As protein: CASSEAFGATTNEKLFF. V and J are TRBV6-1 and TRBJ1-4, with D uncertain. CDR1 is MNHNS, CDR2 SASEGT, per germline. V dropped 0 bases and J dropped 0 bases, with 11 bases sitting between them. The CDR3 is made up of 17 amino acids.